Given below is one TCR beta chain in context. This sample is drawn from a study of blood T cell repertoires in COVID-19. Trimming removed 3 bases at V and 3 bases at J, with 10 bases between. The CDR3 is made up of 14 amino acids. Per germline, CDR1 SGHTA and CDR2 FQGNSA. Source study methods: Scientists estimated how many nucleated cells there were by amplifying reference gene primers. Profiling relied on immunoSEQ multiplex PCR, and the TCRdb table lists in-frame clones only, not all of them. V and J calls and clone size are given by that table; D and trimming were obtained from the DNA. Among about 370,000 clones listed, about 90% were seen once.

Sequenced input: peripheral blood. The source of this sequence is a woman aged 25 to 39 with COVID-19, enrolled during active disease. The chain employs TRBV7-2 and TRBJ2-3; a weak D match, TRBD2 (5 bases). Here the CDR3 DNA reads TGTGCCAGCAGCTTGAGGGCGGGTACAGATACGCAGTATTTT. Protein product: CASSLRAGTDTQYF.